This paragraph reports one T cell receptor beta chain. The antigen is unknown. These data are taken from a study of OX40 agonist ivuxolimab in advanced cancers. At the level of the study: A mean age of approximately 60 years, range roughly 23 to 85, was recorded, and more than 80% were male.

Deletions cut 0 bases from V and 6 bases from J, with 6 bases between. This CDR3 spans 13 amino acids. CDR1 and CDR2 (germline): SGHAT, FQNNGV. Study-wide results and caveats: Also present in some nonresponders was a low level of normalized T-cell clonal expansion. Averaged across samples, CD8+ T cells carried more expanded clones than CD4+ did. CD4+ and CD8+ T cells in blood underwent clonal expansion by week 6 at 0.1 to 3.0 mg/kg.

TCRdb keeps only in-frame clones here, not all; method: immunoSEQ multiplex PCR. The data show approximately 90,000 clones, roughly 90% seen once. The rearrangement links TRBV11-2 to TRBJ1-5; a weak D match, TRBD1 (5 bases). The specimen comprised CD4+ or CD8+ T cells sorted from blood, sampled in a trial of the OX40 agonist ivuxolimab. This receptor was taken from an adult with an advanced solid tumor such as melanoma, head and neck, liver or kidney cancer. The CDR3 spells CASSLEGGQPQHF. CDR3 nucleotide sequence: TGTGCCAGCAGCTTAGAGGGGGGTCAGCCCCAGCATTTT.